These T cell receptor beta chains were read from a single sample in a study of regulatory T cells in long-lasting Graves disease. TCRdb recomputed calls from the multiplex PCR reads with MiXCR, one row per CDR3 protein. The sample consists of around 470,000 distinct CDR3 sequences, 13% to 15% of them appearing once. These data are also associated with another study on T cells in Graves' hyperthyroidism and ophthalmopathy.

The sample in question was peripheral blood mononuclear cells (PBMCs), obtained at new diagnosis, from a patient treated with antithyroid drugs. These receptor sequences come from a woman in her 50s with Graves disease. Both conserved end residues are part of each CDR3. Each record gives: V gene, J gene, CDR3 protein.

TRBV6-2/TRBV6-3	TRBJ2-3	CASSYSNPRHAKDTQYF
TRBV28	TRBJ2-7	CASRGSGSGYEQYF
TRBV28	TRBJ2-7	CGVTSGSYEQYF
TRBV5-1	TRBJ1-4	CASSPGEGGNEKLFF
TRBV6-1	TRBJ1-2	CASSEQGPYGYTF
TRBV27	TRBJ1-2	CASREGAGYTF
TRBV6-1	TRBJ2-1	CASSEGPRTRFF
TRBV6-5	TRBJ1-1	CASSYGSSNTEAFF
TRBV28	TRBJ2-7	CASRPDTSYHEQYF
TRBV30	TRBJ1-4	CAWEKPVNEKLFF
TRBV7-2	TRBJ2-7	CASSSSGLVSEQYF
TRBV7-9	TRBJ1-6	CASSSTRPGEISYNSPLHF
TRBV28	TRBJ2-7	CASSLLNLAGLSYEQYF
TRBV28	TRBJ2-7	CASSSPPLIRGTGGEYF
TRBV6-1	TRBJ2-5	CASSRLAAQETQYF
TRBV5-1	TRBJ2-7	CASSLAGDTYEQYF
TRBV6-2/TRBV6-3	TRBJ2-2	CASSSSGYRTPAGELFF
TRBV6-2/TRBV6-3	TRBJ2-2	CASSSTSSKNTGELFF
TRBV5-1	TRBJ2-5	CASAMGGQPQETQYF
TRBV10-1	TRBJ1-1	CASSAQAGSEAFF
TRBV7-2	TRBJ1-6	CASSLTPSGAGNSPLHF
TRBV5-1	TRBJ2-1	CASSLRSAGPYNEQFF
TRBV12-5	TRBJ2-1	CASGFLAGDGRSYNEQFF
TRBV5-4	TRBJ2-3	CASSLQQGTTDTQYF
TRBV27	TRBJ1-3	CASSFAGGSGNTIYF
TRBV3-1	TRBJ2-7	CASSHLPGLAMSFYEQYF
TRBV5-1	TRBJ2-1	CASSGAYNEQFF
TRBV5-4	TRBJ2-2	CASGSGGPLNTGELFF
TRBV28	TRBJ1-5	CASSPIQGNQPQHF
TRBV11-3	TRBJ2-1	CASSPGAARTGRNEQFF
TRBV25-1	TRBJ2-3	CASSEWGAGTDTQYF
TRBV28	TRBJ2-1	CASLGWDGGNEQFF
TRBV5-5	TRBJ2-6	CASSLRRFGEAGANVLTF
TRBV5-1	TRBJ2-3	CASSSSGSYPDTQYF
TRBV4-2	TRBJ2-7	CASSPTSGSEQYF
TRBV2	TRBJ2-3	CASTEGRGGLTDTQYF
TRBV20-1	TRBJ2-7	CSARDEAGGDSYEQYF
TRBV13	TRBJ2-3	CASTSRAGISTDTQYF
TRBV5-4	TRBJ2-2	CASSFALAQNTGELFF
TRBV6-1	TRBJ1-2	CASSDSTTDYGYTF
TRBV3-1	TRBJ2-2	CASSQENGPTGELFF
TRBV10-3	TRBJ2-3	CAISGGASGDTQYF
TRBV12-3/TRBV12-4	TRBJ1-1	CASNLGQGIGF
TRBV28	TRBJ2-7	CASLADSYEQYF
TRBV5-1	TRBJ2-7	CASSLRWTSPAREQYF
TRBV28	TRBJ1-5	CATSRGQPQHF
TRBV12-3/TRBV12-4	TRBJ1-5	CASSWTSNQPQHF
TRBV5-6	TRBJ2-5	CASSLGSGSTQYF
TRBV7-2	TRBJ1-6	CASSLEAGVNSPLHF
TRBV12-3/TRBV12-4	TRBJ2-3	CASSGLAGSNTDTQYF
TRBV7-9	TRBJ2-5	CASSPGLAASETQYF
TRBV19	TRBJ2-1	CASKSGPGDGEQFF
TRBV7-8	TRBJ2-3	CASSWYRATDTQYF
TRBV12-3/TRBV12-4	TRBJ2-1	CASRAGEGLAGAHNEQFF
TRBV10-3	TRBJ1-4	CAISESPGQVLFF